What follows are 27 T cell receptor beta chains derived from one specimen sequenced in a study of blood T cell repertoires in COVID-19. TCRdb's copy holds only in-frame clones and misses some; the assay was immunoSEQ multiplex PCR. In the table there are about 70,000 clones, about four fifths of which are singletons. Sequenced input: peripheral blood. These receptors were collected from a woman at least 80 years old with acute or convalescent COVID-19.

This clone was observed a single time. The CDR3 end shows no conserved phenylalanine or tryptophan, and so a read error is likely. It is unclear where the CDR3 begins or ends on the DNA, so no DNA is shown, and the CDR3 is as TCRdb lists it. J is TRBJ1-2 and V is TRBV6-5; TRBD1 is the table's D call and was not checked against the DNA. 13 amino acids form the CDR3, both terminal residues included. Germline CDR1 is MNHEY and CDR2 is SVGAGI. CDR3 sequence: CASSPDMSTGVLL.

The chain is built from TRBV19 and TRBJ2-5; D is unclear. CDR1 and CDR2 (germline): LNHDA, SQIVND (reference sequence). Trimming took 2 bases from V and 1 from J, leaving 5 bases between them. The CDR3 covers 13 residues. Written as DNA, the CDR3 is TGTGCCAGTAGTATAACAGTCCAAGAGACCCAGTACTTC. Translating it yields CASSITVQETQYF.

Concerning this clone: Other DNA sequences in the sample encode the same CDR3. The V call is TRBV5-1, the J call TRBJ2-3; weak D call: TRBD2 (6 bases). V shed 3 bases and J shed 4 bases, with 15 bases lying between them. In germline, CDR1 is SGHRS, CDR2 YFSETQ. This CDR3 is 15 amino acids long. The CDR3 loop is CASSWTSGGADTQYF. The CDR3 bases are TGCGCCAGCAGCTGGACTTCTGGAGGGGCAGATACGCAGTATTTT. The complete variable domain, with remaining parts taken from reference TRBV5-1 and TRBJ2-3, reads KAGVTQTPRYLIKTRGQQVTLSCSPISGHRSVSWYQQTPGQGLQFLFEYFSETQRNKGNFPGRFSGRQFSNSRSEMNVSTLELGDSALYLCASSWTSGGADTQYFGPGTRLTVL.

This chain links TRBV5-1 with TRBJ2-5; a weak D match, TRBD2 (6 bases). Germline CDR1 and CDR2: SGHRS and YFSETQ. Trimming shortened V by 1 base and J by 4 bases, and 14 bases separated the two germline ends. The CDR3 has 15 amino acids. CDR3 residues: CASSLNRDFSETQYF. The CDR3 coding sequence is TGCGCCAGCAGCTTGAATCGGGACTTCTCAGAGACCCAGTACTTC.

The V gene is TRBV3-1 (or the pseudogene TRBV3-2), the J gene TRBJ1-6, with a possible D match to TRBD1 (5 bases). The CDR3 runs 13 residues. The V gene's germline CDR1 is LGHDT and CDR2 YNNKEL (reference sequence). V gave up 8 bases and J gave up 12 bases, with 17 bases separating them. CDR3 in amino acids: CASSSAGQGPLHF. For the CDR3, the DNA is TGTGCCAGCTCCTCTGCAGGCCAGGGACCCCTCCACTTT.

The chain recombines TRBV7-9 with TRBJ1-6; no definite D call. This CDR3 has 13 amino acids. V was shortened by 5 bases and J by 8 bases, with 10 bases between the two germline ends. CDR1 and CDR2 from the germline V gene are SEHNR and FQNEAQ (reference sequence). Here the CDR3 reads CASSPAGDSPLHF. Here the CDR3 DNA reads TGTGCCAGCAGCCCCGCGGGAGATTCACCCCTCCACTTT.

The rearrangement links TRBV2 to TRBJ2-7, with D possibly TRBD1 on 6 matching bases. This CDR3 is built from 14 residues. Germline CDR1 SNHLY, CDR2 FYNNEI. Trimming left V 5 bases short and J 2 bases short, with 13 bases between. CDR3 DNA sequence: TGTGCCAGCAGTTTCGGACAGAGCACCTACGAGCAGTACTTC. It codes for CASSFGQSTYEQYF.

The V and J genes are TRBV4-2 and TRBJ1-1, with D uncertain. The V gene lost 0 bases and the J gene lost 9 bases, with 11 bases spanning the gap. The germline V gene encodes CDR1 LGHNA and CDR2 YNFKEQ. This CDR3 is built from 13 residues. Here the CDR3 reads CASSQEATVQAFF. DNA of the CDR3: TGTGCCAGCAGCCAAGAAGCAACAGTGCAAGCTTTCTTT.

V and J are TRBV2 and TRBJ2-7; tentative D call: TRBD1 (6 bases). Germline loops: CDR1 SNHLY, CDR2 FYNNEI. CDR3 length: 14 amino acids. Trimming took 4 bases from V and 3 from J, leaving 13 bases between them. CDR3 amino acids: CASSADSRFYEQYF. The CDR3 bases are TGTGCCAGCAGTGCGGACAGCCGTTTCTACGAGCAGTACTTC.

The J gene is TRBJ1-1, the V gene TRBV19, with a weak D call TRBD1 (6 bases). V gave up 0 bases and J gave up 1 base, with 9 bases separating them. CDR1 LNHDA and CDR2 SQIVND come from the germline V gene (reference sequence). CDR3 size: 15 residues. CDR3 loop: CASSIETGRNTEAFF. In DNA, the CDR3 is TGTGCCAGTAGTATAGAGACAGGACGGAACACTGAAGCTTTCTTT.

V and J are TRBV11-1 and TRBJ2-7; possibly TRBD1 for D (5 bases). In germline, CDR1 is SGHAT, CDR2 FQDESV (reference sequence). The CDR3 runs 15 residues. Trimming took off 6 bases at V and 0 bases at J, with 15 bases between the two ends. The CDR3, as DNA: TGTGCCAGCAGGTGGGGCCGGTTAGCCTCCTACGAGCAGTACTTC. As protein: CASRWGRLASYEQYF.

This chain connects TRBV7-8 to TRBJ2-3; tentatively, D is TRBD2 (6 bases). The V end was cut by 1 base, the J end by 0 bases, with 14 bases between. In germline, CDR1 is SGHVS, CDR2 FQNEAQ. The CDR3 has 17 amino acids. This CDR3 reads CASSLVGGAASTDTQYF. CDR3 in DNA: TGTGCCAGCAGCTTAGTTGGCGGGGCAGCTAGCACAGATACGCAGTATTTT.

This clone was counted between two and nine times. The chain couples TRBV27 to TRBJ2-5, with D perhaps TRBD1 (6 bases). V was shortened by 6 bases and J by 2 bases, with 10 bases between the two germline ends. CDR3 size: 13 residues. Germline V gives CDR1 MNHEY, CDR2 SMNVEV (reference sequence). The CDR3 sequence: CASSHRAQETQYF. The CDR3 DNA follows: TGTGCCAGCAGCCACAGGGCTCAAGAGACCCAGTACTTC.

The chain has TRBV7-9 and TRBJ1-2, with D possibly TRBD1 on 5 matching bases. Trimming cost V 4 bases and J 7 bases, with 10 bases left between them. The CDR3 is 12 residues long. Germline loops: CDR1 SEHNR, CDR2 FQNEAQ (reference sequence). This CDR3 is CASSSRQFGYTF. The CDR3 DNA reads TGTGCCAGCAGCTCGCGACAGTTTGGCTACACCTTC. The entire variable domain, with the rest obtained from reference TRBV7-9 and TRBJ1-2, is as follows: DTGVSQNPRHKITKRGQNVTFRCDPISEHNRLYWYRQTLGQGPEFLTYFQNEAQLEKSRLLSDRFSAERPKGSFSTLEIQRTEQGDSAMYLCASSSRQFGYTFGSGTRLTVV.

The rearrangement uses TRBV5-1 and TRBJ2-7; 9 nucleotides agree with TRBD2. The CDR3 is made up of 16 amino acids. Germline trimming cut 2 bases from V and 7 bases from J; bases unmatched to any gene: 13. From germline, CDR1 is SGHRS and CDR2 YFSETQ. The CDR3 DNA reads as TGCGCCAGCAGCTTTTTTGACGGCGGGGGGGCTGGAGAGCAGTACTTC. It codes for CASSFFDGGGAGEQYF.

The chain joins TRBV5-1 to TRBJ2-7, with D possibly being TRBD1 (6 bases). Germline CDR1 and CDR2: SGHRS and YFSETQ. Trimming removed 0 bases at V and 2 bases at J, with 6 bases between. There are 13 residues in the CDR3. DNA for the CDR3: TGCGCCAGCAGCTTGGACAGGGCCTACGAGCAGTACTTC. It encodes CASSLDRAYEQYF.

The chain combines TRBV6-5 with TRBJ2-2; tentatively, D is TRBD1 (6 bases). Germline CDR1 and CDR2: MNHEY and SVGAGI. CDR3 length: 16 residues. V was trimmed by 2 bases and J by 1 base, leaving 11 bases between them. The CDR3 loop is CASSYPAGENTGELFF. CDR3 nucleotides: TGTGCCAGCAGTTACCCGGCAGGGGAGAACACCGGGGAGCTGTTTTTT.

The chain carries TRBV6-5 and TRBJ2-3; maybe TRBD1 (5 bases). V was trimmed by 9 bases and J by 4 bases, leaving 17 bases between them. The CDR3 has 14 amino acids. The germline V gene encodes CDR1 MNHEY and CDR2 SVGAGI. DNA of the CDR3: TGTGCCAGTGAGACAGTTAGGGGTGCAGATACGCAGTATTTT. It specifies CASETVRGADTQYF.

The rearrangement joins TRBV30 to TRBJ2-2; tentatively, D is TRBD2 (6 bases). Germline V gene data show CDR1 as GTSNPN and CDR2 as SVGIG (reference sequence). Trimming left V 4 bases short and J 1 base short, with 13 bases between. The CDR3 is 15 residues long. CDR3 bases: TGTGCCTGGACCCGGGACTGGGAGAACACCGGGGAGCTGTTTTTT. Translating gives CAWTRDWENTGELFF.

The J gene is TRBJ1-1, the V gene TRBV12-2; the D call TRBD1 from the table was never checked on the DNA. TRBV12-2 counts as a pseudogene. The CDR3 totals 11 residues. The CDR3 DNA reads as TGTGCAAGTCGCTACAGCCTTGAAGCTTTCTTT. It encodes CASRYSLEAFF.

The count of this clone is one. CDR3 sequence: CASSWGTGSYNEQFF. The DNA of the CDR3 is TGTGCCAGCAGCTGGGGGACAGGGTCCTACAATGAGCAGTTCTTC. The chain is built from TRBV5-5 and TRBJ2-1; 9 nucleotides match TRBD1. The V and J ends lost 3 bases and 1 base, in that order; junction bases with no gene match: 2. Germline V CDR1 and CDR2: SGHKS, YYEKEE (reference sequence). CDR3 length: 15 residues.

The rearrangement joins TRBV3-1 (or the pseudogene TRBV3-2) to TRBJ2-7; 11 bases are shared with TRBD2. The CDR3 has 15 residues. CDR1 is LGHDT, CDR2 YNNKEL, per germline (reference sequence). V lost 4 bases to trimming and J lost 2 bases; unmatched junction nucleotides: 4. The CDR3 nucleotides are TGTGCCAGCAGCCCGCTAGCGGGGGGCCCCTACGAGCAGTACTTC. Translation gives CASSPLAGGPYEQYF.

The chain combines TRBV9 with TRBJ1-1; perhaps TRBD1 as D (5 bases). Germline CDR1 is SGDLS and CDR2 is YYNGEE. The CDR3 spans 15 residues. Trimming removed 0 bases at V and 5 bases at J, with 14 bases between. The CDR3 DNA reads as TGTGCCAGCAGCGTAGGTCCAGGGCCTGGGACTGAAGCTTTCTTT. It yields the protein CASSVGPGPGTEAFF.

CDR3 bases: TGCAGTGCTAGTTTTCCGACAGGGGGAAACACTGAAGCTTTCTTT. Translating it yields CSASFPTGGNTEAFF. V usage is TRBV20-1 and J usage is TRBJ1-1; TRBD1 matches 9 bases. The CDR3 is 15 residues long. V dropped 3 bases and J dropped 2; count of bases not matched to a gene: 7. Germline lookup yields CDR1 DFQATT and CDR2 SNEGSKA (reference sequence).

The gene calls are TRBV6-1 and TRBJ2-5; D might be TRBD1 (5 bases). V was shortened by 4 bases and J by 1 base, with 16 bases between the two germline ends. This CDR3 is 16 amino acids long. The germline CDR1 and CDR2 sequences are MNHNS and SASEGT. CDR3 residues: CASSGGRQPSQETQYF. In DNA form, the CDR3 reads TGTGCCAGCAGTGGCGGCAGACAGCCATCCCAAGAGACCCAGTACTTC.

This clone was observed a single time. The CDR3 nucleotides read TGTGCCAGTAGTATTCAGGGTTATGTTGAAAAACTGTTTTTT. Translation: CASSIQGYVEKLFF. The chain recombines TRBV19 with TRBJ1-4; a weak D match, TRBD1 (5 bases). Germline lookup yields CDR1 LNHDA and CDR2 SQIVND (reference sequence). This CDR3 is built from 14 residues. Trimming left V 3 bases short and J 7 bases short, with 12 bases between.

This clone was seen once. The V call is TRBV4-2, the J call TRBJ1-6; 9 bases line up with TRBD1. V trimming: 3 bases; J trimming: 8 bases; junction bases outside the gene matches: 5. This CDR3 has 15 residues. From germline, CDR1 is LGHNA and CDR2 YNFKEQ. The DNA for the CDR3 is TGTGCCAGCAGCCATGACAGGGGGTCGGATTCACCCCTCCACTTT. This gives the protein CASSHDRGSDSPLHF.